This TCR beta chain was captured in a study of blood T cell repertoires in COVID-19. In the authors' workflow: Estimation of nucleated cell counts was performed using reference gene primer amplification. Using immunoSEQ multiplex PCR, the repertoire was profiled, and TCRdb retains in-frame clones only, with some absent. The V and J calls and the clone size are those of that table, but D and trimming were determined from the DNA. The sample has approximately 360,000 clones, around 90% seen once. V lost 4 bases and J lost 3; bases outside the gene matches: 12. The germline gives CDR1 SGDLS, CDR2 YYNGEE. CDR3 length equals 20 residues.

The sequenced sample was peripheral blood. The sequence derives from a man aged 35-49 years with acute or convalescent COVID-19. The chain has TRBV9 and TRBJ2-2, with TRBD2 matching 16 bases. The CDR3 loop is CASSSGTSGRAVSHTGELFF. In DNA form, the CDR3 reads TGTGCCAGCAGCTCCGGGACTAGCGGGAGGGCAGTCAGTCACACCGGGGAGCTGTTTTTT.